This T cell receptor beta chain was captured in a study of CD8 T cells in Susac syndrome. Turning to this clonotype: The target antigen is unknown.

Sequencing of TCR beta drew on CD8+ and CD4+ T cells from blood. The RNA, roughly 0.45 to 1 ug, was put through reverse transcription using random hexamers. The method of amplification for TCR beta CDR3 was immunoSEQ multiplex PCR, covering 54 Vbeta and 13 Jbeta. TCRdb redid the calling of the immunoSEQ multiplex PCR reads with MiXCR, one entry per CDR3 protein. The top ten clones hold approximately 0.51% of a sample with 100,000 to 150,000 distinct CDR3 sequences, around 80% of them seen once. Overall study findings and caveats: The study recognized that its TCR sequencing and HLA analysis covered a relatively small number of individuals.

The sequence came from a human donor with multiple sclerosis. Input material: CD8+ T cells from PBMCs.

The CDR3 region is CASSLSLRATEQYV. The DNA for the CDR3 is TGTGCCAGCAGCTTGAGTTTGCGAGCTACCGAGCAGTACGTC. The chain employs TRBV13 and TRBJ2-7; D is uncertain. Between the trimmed V and J ends, which lost 3 bases and 6 bases, there was a span of 15 bases. Germline V gene lookup returns CDR1 PRHDT and CDR2 FYEKMQ (reference sequence). CDR3 length: 14 amino acids.